The rows below give T cell receptor beta chains drawn from one sample of a study of T cell responses to AZD1222 COVID-19 vaccine. Method: immunoSEQ multiplex PCR; TCRdb's copy keeps in-frame clones and lacks some. The sample carries around 110,000 clones, 80% to 90% recorded once. Sequenced here: peripheral blood, sampled on day 0 of MenACWY control vaccination. These receptors were collected from an adult in good health. The CDR3 runs from the conserved cysteine through the conserved F or W. The D gene is left open where the match is weak. The size of a clone is reported for some rows only, either as once, few or many, or as a class for expanded clones.

J: TRBJ1-2
size: NA
D: TRBD1
V: TRBV15
CDR3: CATSRGGTGNYGYTF
DNA: TGTGCCACCAGCAGAGGGGGGACAGGGAACTATGGCTACACCTTC

J: TRBJ2-5
size: NA
D: NA
V: TRBV6-2/TRBV6-3
CDR3: CASSRPGTLKETQYF
DNA: TGTGCCAGCAGCCGCCCGGGGACACTCAAAGAGACCCAGTACTTC

J: TRBJ2-7
size: once
D: NA
V: TRBV28
CDR3: CASSSRAGVHEQYF
DNA: TGTGCCAGCAGTTCTCGGGCAGGGGTCCACGAGCAGTACTTC

J: TRBJ2-2
size: NA
D: NA
V: TRBV11-2
CDR3: CASSPLSSGELFF
DNA: TGTGCCAGCAGCCCCTTATCCTCCGGGGAGCTGTTTTTT

J: TRBJ2-5
size: NA
D: NA
V: TRBV5-1
CDR3: CASSPEGGQETQYF
DNA: TGCGCCAGCAGCCCCGAGGGGGGCCAAGAGACCCAGTACTTC

J: TRBJ1-1
size: NA
D: NA
V: TRBV14
CDR3: CASSHRWNTEAFF
DNA: TGTGCCAGCAGCCACAGGTGGAACACTGAAGCTTTCTTT

J: TRBJ2-5
size: NA
D: NA
V: TRBV24-1
CDR3: CATSDLEGGGREETQYF
DNA: TGTGCCACCAGTGATTTGGAGGGGGGGGGAAGAGAAGAGACCCAGTACTTC

J: TRBJ2-7
size: NA
D: NA
V: TRBV5-1
CDR3: CASSLAGDFVNEQYF
DNA: TGCGCCAGCAGCTTGGCGGGGGACTTTGTGAACGAGCAGTACTTC

J: TRBJ2-1
size: NA
D: TRBD2
V: TRBV4-1
CDR3: CASSQDRRGGFDEQFF
DNA: TGCGCCAGCAGCCAAGACAGGCGGGGGGGTTTTGATGAGCAGTTCTTC

J: TRBJ1-2
size: NA
D: NA
V: TRBV28
CDR3: CASSSRTEYGYTF
DNA: TGTGCCAGCAGTTCCAGGACTGAGTATGGCTACACCTTC

J: TRBJ2-4
size: NA
D: TRBD1
V: TRBV6-5
CDR3: CASSPTGGQVNIQYF
DNA: TGTGCCAGCAGCCCGACAGGGGGCCAGGTGAACATTCAGTACTTC

J: TRBJ1-2
size: NA
D: NA
V: TRBV12-3/TRBV12-4
CDR3: CASSPSNYGYTF
DNA: TGTGCCAGCAGTCCCTCTAACTATGGCTACACCTTC

J: TRBJ2-1
size: NA
D: TRBD2
V: TRBV9
CDR3: CASSPQTSGGVSEQFF
DNA: TGTGCCAGCAGCCCCCAGACTAGCGGGGGGGTAAGTGAGCAGTTCTTC

J: TRBJ1-2
size: NA
D: NA
V: TRBV4-2
CDR3: CASSQGTGNYGYTF
DNA: TGTGCCAGCAGCCAAGGTACGGGGAACTATGGCTACACCTTC

J: TRBJ1-2
size: once
D: NA
V: TRBV19
CDR3: CASSKGQIEYGYTF
DNA: TGTGCCAGTAGTAAAGGACAGATTGAGTATGGCTACACCTTC

J: TRBJ2-3
size: NA
D: TRBD1
V: TRBV19
CDR3: CASSIEGGQGADTQYF
DNA: TGTGCCAGTAGTATAGAGGGGGGACAGGGAGCAGATACGCAGTATTTT

J: TRBJ1-1
size: NA
D: NA
V: TRBV24-1
CDR3: CATSSGTVNTEAFF
DNA: TGTGCCACCAGCTCCGGGACGGTGAACACTGAAGCTTTCTTT

J: TRBJ2-2
size: NA
D: NA
V: TRBV14
CDR3: CASSQVRANSGELFF
DNA: TGTGCCAGCAGCCAAGTTCGAGCGAATTCCGGGGAGCTGTTTTTT

J: TRBJ1-1
size: NA
D: NA
V: TRBV25-1
CDR3: CASSEGGTTEAFF
DNA: TGTGCCAGCAGTGAAGGCGGGACTACTGAAGCTTTCTTT

J: TRBJ1-1
size: NA
D: NA
V: TRBV2
CDR3: CASRTTADTEAFF
DNA: TGTGCCAGCAGAACGACAGCGGACACTGAAGCTTTCTTT

J: TRBJ1-5
size: NA
D: NA
V: TRBV21-1
CDR3: CASSKEGEGGNQPQHF
DNA: TGTGCCAGCAGCAAAGAAGGGGAAGGTGGCAATCAGCCCCAGCATTTT

J: TRBJ2-7
size: once
D: NA
V: TRBV13
CDR3: CASSLPNSYEQYF
DNA: TGTGCCAGCAGCTTACCCAACTCCTACGAGCAGTACTTC